A selection of T cell receptor beta chains follows, all from one sample in a study of T cell responses to AZD1222 COVID-19 vaccine. The protocol was immunoSEQ multiplex PCR, while the TCRdb copy is restricted to in-frame clones and leaves out a portion. The sample consists of about 83,000 clones, approximately 87% of them appearing once. The sequencing here drew on peripheral blood, taken on day 0 of MenACWY control vaccination. The receptor set was obtained from an adult in good health. The CDR3 runs from the conserved cysteine through the conserved F or W. A D gene is named only where the DNA matches it firmly. Expanded clones get a size class; other rows say once, few or many, or leave the size out.

>-|TRBV20-1|-|TRBJ2-3
CSAPPDTQYF
TGCAGTGCTCCACCGGATACGCAGTATTTT
>-|TRBV6-5|-|TRBJ1-6
CASSYVGLGASPLHF
TGTGCCAGCAGTTACGTGGGGCTCGGGGCTTCACCCCTCCACTTT
>TRBD1|TRBV27|few|TRBJ2-7
CASGTGQGINEQYF
TGTGCCAGCGGAACCGGACAGGGGATCAACGAGCAGTACTTC
>TRBD1|TRBV15|-|TRBJ1-3
CATSGRDRAFQGGNTIYF
TGTGCCACCAGCGGACGGGACAGGGCTTTCCAAGGTGGAAACACCATATATTTT
>-|TRBV11-2|-|TRBJ2-5
CASSERTDGRETQYF
TGTGCCAGCAGCGAGCGGACCGACGGCCGGGAGACCCAGTACTTC
>-|TRBV30|-|TRBJ2-5
CAWSVEETQYF
TGTGCCTGGAGTGTAGAAGAGACCCAGTACTTC
>TRBD2|TRBV19|-|TRBJ2-3
CASRASGATDTQYF
TGTGCCAGTAGGGCTAGCGGGGCTACAGATACGCAGTATTTT
>-|TRBV11-2|-|TRBJ2-7
CASSLEGSSYEQYF
TGTGCCAGCAGCCTCGAGGGGAGCTCCTACGAGCAGTACTTC
>TRBD1|TRBV6-4|-|TRBJ2-2
CASSLGTGKSTGELFF
TGTGCCAGCAGCCTAGGGACAGGGAAGAGCACCGGGGAGCTGTTTTTT
>TRBD2|TRBV7-2|once|TRBJ2-3
CASSLSGAGVLDTQYF
TGTGCCAGCAGCTTATCGGGCGCGGGAGTATTAGATACGCAGTATTTT
>TRBD1|TRBV10-2|-|TRBJ2-2
CASRTTGGSDTGELFF
TGCGCCAGCAGAACAACAGGGGGATCGGACACCGGGGAGCTGTTTTTT
>-|TRBV30|-|TRBJ1-2
CAWSVGYGYTF
TGTGCCTGGAGTGTAGGCTATGGCTACACCTTC
>TRBD1|TRBV7-9|-|TRBJ2-4
CASSFNQGDIQYF
TGTGCCAGCAGCTTCAATCAGGGGGACATTCAGTACTTC
>TRBD2|TRBV5-1|-|TRBJ2-7
CASSLVGTSSYEQYF
TGCGCCAGCAGCTTGGTGGGGACTAGCTCCTACGAGCAGTACTTC
>-|TRBV19|-|TRBJ2-1
CASSGPWDEQFF
TGTGCCAGTAGTGGACCCTGGGATGAGCAGTTCTTC
>-|TRBV7-8|-|TRBJ2-2
CASSLGRSNTGELFF
TGTGCCAGCAGCTTGGGACGGAGTAACACCGGGGAGCTGTTTTTT
>-|TRBV7-9|-|TRBJ1-2
CASSQSGAKDGYTF
TGTGCCAGCAGCCAGTCAGGGGCCAAGGATGGCTACACCTTC
>TRBD2|TRBV6-5|-|TRBJ2-1
CASIPQLAGGNEQFF
TGTGCCAGCATCCCCCAACTAGCGGGAGGTAATGAGCAGTTCTTC
>-|TRBV28|-|TRBJ1-5
CASSPSGTKGVQPQHF
TGTGCCAGCAGTCCCTCCGGGACAAAGGGTGTTCAGCCCCAGCATTTT
>TRBD1|TRBV20-1|-|TRBJ2-3
CSASDRVTDTQYF
TGCAGTGCTAGTGACAGGGTTACAGATACGCAGTATTTT
>-|TRBV28|-|TRBJ1-5
CASSFPGNQPQHF
TGTGCCAGCAGTTTTCCGGGTAATCAGCCCCAGCATTTT
>-|TRBV5-5|-|TRBJ1-2
CASSLVGEAYTF
TGTGCCAGCAGCTTGGTAGGGGAAGCCTACACCTTC
>-|TRBV6-5|-|TRBJ1-5
CATGRQPQHF
TGTGCCACGGGCAGGCAGCCCCAGCATTTT
>TRBD1|TRBV12-3/TRBV12-4|once|TRBJ1-4
CASGTGGEKLFF
TGTGCCAGCGGGACAGGGGGTGAAAAACTGTTTTTT
>TRBD2|TRBV4-1|-|TRBJ2-2
CASSRGLAGPGELFF
TGCGCCAGCAGCCGGGGACTAGCGGGTCCCGGGGAGCTGTTTTTT
>-|TRBV19|-|TRBJ2-7
CASSNSGTYEQYF
TGTGCCAGTAGTAATAGCGGCACCTACGAGCAGTACTTC
>TRBD1|TRBV29-1|-|TRBJ1-2
CSVEDRTGGVWNYGYTF
TGCAGCGTTGAAGATCGAACAGGGGGCGTGTGGAACTATGGCTACACCTTC
>-|TRBV7-2|-|TRBJ2-2
CASSPRIVIGELFF
TGTGCCAGCAGCCCACGTATAGTCATCGGGGAGCTGTTTTTT
>-|TRBV6-2/TRBV6-3|-|TRBJ2-3
CASSGRTDTQYF
TGTGCCAGCAGTGGTCGCACAGATACGCAGTATTTT
>-|TRBV3-1/TRBV3-2|-|TRBJ1-1
CASSQAGAFF
TGTGCCAGCAGCCAAGCGGGAGCTTTCTTT
>-|TRBV29-1|-|TRBJ1-2
CSVEERARYTF
TGCAGCGTTGAAGAAAGGGCGCGCTACACCTTC
>-|TRBV30|-|TRBJ1-5
CAWSGLSNQPQHF
TGTGCCTGGAGTGGACTTAGCAATCAGCCCCAGCATTTT
>-|TRBV19|-|TRBJ1-2
CASSIDRTHGYTF
TGTGCCAGTAGTATCGACAGGACGCATGGCTACACCTTC
>-|TRBV20-1|-|TRBJ2-7
CSASRAFEQYF
TGCAGTGCCAGTCGGGCCTTCGAGCAGTACTTC
>-|TRBV11-3|-|TRBJ2-2
CASSLSPTGELFF
TGTGCCAGCAGCTTATCTCCCACCGGGGAGCTGTTTTTT
>TRBD1|TRBV13|-|TRBJ2-3
CASSLEWDRGQTDTQYF
TGTGCCAGCAGCTTAGAGTGGGACAGGGGACAGACAGATACGCAGTATTTT
>TRBD2|TRBV10-3|-|TRBJ2-2
CAISDHGTSGNTGELFF
TGTGCCATCAGTGACCACGGGACTAGCGGAAACACCGGGGAGCTGTTTTTT
>-|TRBV19|-|TRBJ1-3
CASSKGDPMNSGNTIYF
TGTGCCAGTTCCAAAGGGGACCCTATGAACTCTGGAAACACCATATATTTT
>-|TRBV7-7|-|TRBJ2-1
CASSLSSVRSGEQFF
TGTGCCAGCAGCTTATCGAGTGTCAGAAGCGGGGAGCAGTTCTTC
>-|TRBV19|once|TRBJ2-6
CASSKVAGANVLTF
TGTGCCAGTAGTAAGGTAGCAGGGGCCAACGTCCTGACTTTC
>-|TRBV21-1|-|TRBJ2-1
CASTNGPGREKNEQFF
TGTGCCAGCACCAACGGGCCCGGGCGGGAGAAAAATGAGCAGTTCTTC
>-|TRBV4-1|-|TRBJ1-4
CASSQDGFGEKLFF
TGCGCCAGCAGCCAAGACGGTTTCGGTGAAAAACTGTTTTTT
>-|TRBV18|-|TRBJ1-2
CASSPLKSRDNYGYTF
TGTGCCAGCTCACCATTAAAATCCCGGGACAACTATGGCTACACCTTC
>-|TRBV11-2|-|TRBJ2-3
CASSFYGQSGDTQYF
TGTGCCAGCAGCTTCTACGGACAGTCGGGAGATACGCAGTATTTT
>-|TRBV30|few|TRBJ1-1
CAWSGLRLNTEAFF
TGTGCCTGGAGTGGACTCAGATTAAACACTGAAGCTTTCTTT
>-|TRBV11-3|-|TRBJ2-1
CASSPRTKDGEQFF
TGTGCCAGCAGCCCGCGGACTAAGGACGGTGAGCAGTTCTTC
>TRBD1|TRBV19|-|TRBJ1-2
CASSEGTANYGYTF
TGTGCCAGTAGCGAGGGGACAGCTAACTATGGCTACACCTTC
>TRBD2|TRBV4-3|-|TRBJ2-2
CASSLRLAGAAAGELFF
TGCGCCAGCAGCCTAAGATTAGCGGGGGCGGCGGCCGGGGAGCTGTTTTTT
>-|TRBV19|-|TRBJ2-7
CASSTSSVGGEQYF
TGTGCCAGTAGTACCTCCAGCGTCGGCGGCGAGCAGTACTTC
>-|TRBV5-1|few|TRBJ1-2
CASKTLPGREGYTF
TGCGCCAGCAAAACCCTTCCGGGGAGGGAGGGCTACACCTTC
>-|TRBV7-2|-|TRBJ2-3
CASSSFTDTQYF
TGTGCCAGCAGCTCCTTCACAGATACGCAGTATTTT
>-|TRBV5-4|-|TRBJ2-1
CASSTGTDRAGSNEQFF
TGTGCCAGCAGCACCGGGACGGACAGAGCGGGCTCCAATGAGCAGTTCTTC
>-|TRBV28|-|TRBJ1-4
CASRPGRSNEKLFF
TGTGCCAGCAGACCGGGACGGTCTAATGAAAAACTGTTTTTT
>-|TRBV6-2/TRBV6-3|-|TRBJ1-2
CASSPWSSNYGYTF
TGTGCCAGCAGTCCCTGGAGTTCTAACTATGGCTACACCTTC
>TRBD1|TRBV7-2|-|TRBJ2-1
CASSLWGQGSYNEQFF
TGTGCCAGCAGCTTATGGGGACAGGGGTCCTACAATGAGCAGTTCTTC
>TRBD1|TRBV7-9|-|TRBJ1-4
CASSLGDRGDEKLFF
TGTGCCAGCAGCTTGGGGGACAGGGGGGATGAAAAACTGTTTTTT
>-|TRBV2|-|TRBJ1-3
CASSLDTGNTIYF
TGTGCCAGCAGTTTGGATACTGGAAACACCATATATTTT